Described below is a single T cell receptor (beta chain) sequence and its context. The antigen is unknown. The data derive from a study of T cells in narcolepsy. Study in general: Patients with NT1 or NT2 and healthy control donors were enrolled. Notes on the study in general: Autoreactive HCRT-specific and TRIB2-specific clonotypes were marked in same-patient CSF-versus-blood CD4+ comparisons.

The CDR3 spans 13 residues. The V gene's germline CDR1 is MDHEN and CDR2 SYDVKM. V lost 3 bases and J lost 8; bases outside the gene matches: 5. Generated by immunoSEQ multiplex PCR, the TCRdb table keeps only in-frame clones and is missing some. The data hold about 35,000 clones, with around 80% observed a single time. Sequencing was carried out using memory (CD45RA-) CD4+ T cells from blood. The chain carries TRBV28 and TRBJ1-2; 8 bases are a match to TRBD1. This clonotype originated in a human donor in good health. Written as DNA, the CDR3 is TGTGCCAGCAGTTTTGCAGGGGGCCGGGGCTACACCTTC. Encoded protein: CASSFAGGRGYTF.